These T cell receptor beta chains were read from a single sample in a study of long-term antiretroviral therapy in people with HIV. Clones were read by immunoSEQ multiplex PCR, and TCRdb kept only the in-frame ones, dropping some. The sample holds some 22,000 clones, more than 70% seen once. Sequences were derived from unsorted PBMCs, sampled 0.6 years after starting antiretroviral therapy. The origin of the receptors is a man aged 55 to 70 with HIV. CDR3s include the opening cysteine and the closing phenylalanine or tryptophan. A D gene is named only where the DNA matches it firmly. A clone size is listed for some rows: how often the clone was seen (once, few, many), or a class if it is expanded.

TRBJ1-3,TRBV6-1,NA,NA,TGTGCCAGCCTCCCTTCGTGGTCCTCTGGAAACACCATATATTTT,CASLPSWSSGNTIYF
TRBJ2-2,TRBV10-1,NA,NA,TGCGCCAGCAGTGTAATTATTAATGGGGAGCTGTTTTTT,CASSVIINGELFF
TRBJ2-3,TRBV13,NA,NA,TGTGCCAGCACCTCCCCGACATACACAGATACGCAGTATTTT,CASTSPTYTDTQYF
TRBJ1-5,TRBV2,TRBD1,NA,TGTGCCAGCAGTGTAACAGGGGTCCCCCAGCATTTT,CASSVTGVPQHF
TRBJ2-3,TRBV30,NA,NA,TGTGCCTGGAGTGTACTGAGTTCGGTGAGCACAGATACGCAGTATTTT,CAWSVLSSVSTDTQYF
TRBJ2-5,TRBV4-3,NA,NA,TGCGCCAGCAGCCAACTTTCGGAAGAGACCCAGTACTTC,CASSQLSEETQYF
TRBJ2-7,TRBV18,TRBD1,NA,TGTGCCAGCTCACACACCGGGACAGGGGTGTACGAGCAGTACTTC,CASSHTGTGVYEQYF
TRBJ1-4,TRBV7-9,NA,NA,TGTGCCAGCAGCTTACAGGCAGGGGTAAATGAAAAACTGTTTTTT,CASSLQAGVNEKLFF
TRBJ2-3,TRBV5-5,TRBD1,NA,TGTGCCAGCAGCTTGCCCGGGACAGGGAATACGCAGTATTTT,CASSLPGTGNTQYF
TRBJ2-2,TRBV7-8,TRBD2,NA,TGTGCCAGCAGCCTAGCGGGAGGAAGCACCGGGGAGCTGTTTTTT,CASSLAGGSTGELFF
TRBJ2-3,TRBV27,TRBD1,NA,TGTGCCAGCAGTCGACAGGGCTTACAAGATACGCAGTATTTT,CASSRQGLQDTQYF
TRBJ2-1,TRBV29-1,NA,NA,TGCAGCGGCACTAGTTCGGATGAGCAGTTCTTC,CSGTSSDEQFF
TRBJ1-1,TRBV5-4,NA,NA,TGTGCCAGCAGCTTGGTGACCCAGGCGAACACTGAAGCTTTCTTT,CASSLVTQANTEAFF
TRBJ2-3,TRBV13,NA,few,TGTGCCAGCAGCTCGATAGGACCTAGCACAGATACGCAGTATTTT,CASSSIGPSTDTQYF
TRBJ2-1,TRBV19,TRBD2,once,TGTGCCAGTCAGACTAGCGGGCGTTACAATGAGCAGTTCTTC,CASQTSGRYNEQFF
TRBJ2-1,TRBV11-2,NA,NA,TGTGCCAGCAGCTTACAGCGTGAGCAGTTCTTC,CASSLQREQFF
TRBJ2-1,TRBV7-3,NA,once,TGTGCCAGCAGTATCGGGGCAGGGTCCTACAATGAGCAGTTCTTC,CASSIGAGSYNEQFF
TRBJ2-6,TRBV6-4,TRBD1,NA,TGTGCCAGCAGTGAGTTTGGGACAGGTTTATTTGGGGCCAACGTCCTGACTTTC,CASSEFGTGLFGANVLTF
TRBJ2-5,TRBV6-5,NA,NA,TGTGCCATCAGTGAGTCGTGGGAGACCCAGTACTTC,CAISESWETQYF
TRBJ2-7,TRBV29-1,NA,NA,TGCAGCGTTGAAGATTCCTTGGGGCGGGAGCAGTACTTC,CSVEDSLGREQYF
TRBJ2-7,TRBV9,NA,NA,TGTGCCAGCAGCGTAGCTTCCACCGGGGTTATGTACTTC,CASSVASTGVMYF
TRBJ2-7,TRBV4-2,TRBD2,NA,TGTGCCAGCAGCCAAGATAAAAAGCGGGAGGTCCTCGAGCAGTACTTC,CASSQDKKREVLEQYF
TRBJ2-5,TRBV19,TRBD2,NA,TGTGCCAGTAGTAACAGCGGGGGGGAAGAGACCCAGTACTTC,CASSNSGGEETQYF
TRBJ1-2,TRBV11-1,TRBD1,NA,TGTGCCAGCAGCTCTAGCAGGGGGACCTATGGCTACACCTTC,CASSSSRGTYGYTF
TRBJ1-6,TRBV5-1,NA,few,TGCGCCAGCAGCTTGGTGCGGCTCTATAATTCACCCCTCCACTTT,CASSLVRLYNSPLHF
TRBJ2-5,TRBV5-6,TRBD2,NA,TGTGCCAGCAGCTTGGGGGGGGGTGAGACCCAGTACTTC,CASSLGGGETQYF
TRBJ2-7,TRBV5-1,TRBD2,NA,TGCGCCAGCAGGCCGGGGACTAGCGGCTTCTACGAGCAGTACTTC,CASRPGTSGFYEQYF